Presented here are 26 T cell receptor beta chains from one specimen sequenced in a study of shared clonotypes between healthy human individuals. TCRdb's table, derived via immunoSEQ multiplex PCR, lists solely in-frame clones and lacks some. Of 300,000 to 400,000 clones listed, over 65% are singletons. Sequencing was performed on memory CD4+ T cells sorted from blood. Subset meaning: CD45RA-negative fraction. Every receptor here comes from a man younger than 40 in good health.

The V call is TRBV9, the J call TRBJ1-1; D call uncertain. Trimming pared 2 bases from V and 5 bases from J, leaving 13 bases between. There are 14 residues in the CDR3. Germline V gene lookup returns CDR1 SGDLS and CDR2 YYNGEE. The CDR3 sequence is CASSVTPTPTEAFF. Written as DNA, the CDR3 is TGTGCCAGCAGCGTGACACCTACTCCGACTGAAGCTTTCTTT.

The chain joins TRBV29-1 to TRBJ2-1, with D maybe TRBD2 (6 bases). Germline V gene sequence: CDR1 SQVTM, CDR2 ANQGSEA. The V gene lost 3 bases and the J gene lost 3 bases, with 12 bases spanning the gap. The CDR3 spans 14 residues. The CDR3 loop is CSVDASGLYNEQFF. In DNA, the CDR3 is TGCAGCGTTGATGCGAGCGGGCTCTACAATGAGCAGTTCTTC.

The table lists this clone with a count of one. This rearrangement joins TRBV6-5 to TRBJ2-7; TRBD1 agrees at 11 bases. V shed 6 bases and J 5 bases; nucleotides not matched to a gene: 3. Looked up from germline, CDR1 is MNHEY and CDR2 is SVGAGI. The CDR3 extends over 13 amino acids. The CDR3, as DNA: TGTGCCAGCAGATGGACAGGGGGCGACGAGCAGTACTTC. Its translation: CASRWTGGDEQYF.

This chain links TRBV28 with TRBJ2-6; the D is unclear. Trimming removed 5 bases at V and 5 bases at J, with 19 bases between. Germline lookup yields CDR1 MDHEN and CDR2 SYDVKM. The length of the CDR3 is 17 residues. The CDR3 sequence: CASSGELTQSRANVLTF. CDR3 bases: TGTGCCAGCAGTGGTGAGCTGACACAAAGTCGGGCCAACGTCCTGACTTTC.

The chain has TRBV27 and TRBJ1-2; D is unclear. Germline V lookup: CDR1 MNHEY, CDR2 SMNVEV (reference sequence). V lost 0 bases to trimming and J lost 6 bases, with 11 bases between them. CDR3 length: 14 residues. The CDR3 spells CASSLSFSRNGYTF. The CDR3 DNA reads as TGTGCCAGCAGTTTATCTTTTTCCAGGAATGGCTACACCTTC.

In the case of this clone: This may be a read error, as it is one base from a much larger clone. The chain combines TRBV5-1 with TRBJ2-7; 9 positions match TRBD2. CDR3 size: 17 residues. The germline CDR1 and CDR2 sequences are SGHRS and YFSETQ. DNA of the CDR3: TGCACCAGCAGCTTGGGTTCGGCGGGAGGGGTCTCCTACGAGCAGTACTTC. Protein sequence: CTSSLGSAGGVSYEQYF. The entire variable domain, with the rest obtained from reference TRBV5-1 and TRBJ2-7, is as follows: KAGVTQTPRYLIKTRGQQVTLSCSPISGHRSVSWYQQTPGQGLQFLFEYFSETQRNKGNFPGRFSGRQFSNSRSEMNVSTLELGDSALYLCTSSLGSAGGVSYEQYFGPGTRLTVT.

The chain links TRBV25-1 to TRBJ2-1; 7 nucleotides agree with TRBD2. Germline CDR1 reads MGHDK; CDR2 reads SYGVNS. Germline trimming cut 7 bases from V and 9 bases from J; bases unmatched to any gene: 15. The CDR3 runs to 15 residues. The CDR3, as DNA: TGTGCCAGCATGACCCCCGCGGGAGTAATCGCTGAGCAGTTCTTC. Protein product: CASMTPAGVIAEQFF.

The V and J genes are TRBV6-1 and TRBJ1-1; no firm D call. CDR1 MNHNS and CDR2 SASEGT come from the germline V gene. The ends were cut back, 6 bases at V and 3 bases at J, with 17 bases in the middle. The CDR3 extends over 15 amino acids. The CDR3 region is CASRLDSTTHTEAFF. CDR3 in DNA: TGTGCCAGCAGGTTGGATTCGACGACCCACACTGAAGCTTTCTTT.

The J gene is TRBJ2-5, the V gene TRBV29-1; TRBD2 matches at 9 bases. Germline V gene sequence: CDR1 SQVTM, CDR2 ANQGSEA. J gave up 3 bases and V 7 bases, and 6 bases lay outside the gene matches. This CDR3 has 13 residues. The CDR3 nucleotides read TGCAGCGCTTCCGGGACTAGCAAAGAGACCCAGTACTTC. Protein sequence: CSASGTSKETQYF.

The V and J genes are TRBV28 and TRBJ2-1; TRBD2 might be the D (6 bases). CDR1 is MDHEN, CDR2 SYDVKM, per germline. CDR3 size: 15 residues. Trimming took 2 bases from V and 3 from J, leaving 11 bases between them. The CDR3 loop is CASSLVVGGYNEQFF. CDR3 in DNA: TGTGCCAGCAGTTTAGTCGTGGGAGGCTACAATGAGCAGTTCTTC. The variable domain in full, completed from reference TRBV28 and TRBJ2-1, reads DVKVTQSSRYLVKRTGEKVFLECVQDMDHENMFWYRQDPGLGLRLIYFSYDVKMKEKGDIPEGYSVSREKKERFSLILESASTNQTSMYLCASSLVVGGYNEQFFGPGTRLTVL.

The chain employs TRBV6-5 and TRBJ2-4; D remains ambiguous. Per germline, CDR1 MNHEY and CDR2 SVGAGI. The CDR3 is made up of 16 amino acids. Trimming stripped 4 bases from V and 0 bases from J, with 13 bases between. CDR3 DNA: TGTGCCAGCAGTTCCCCCCGGTCTATAGCCAAAAACATTCAGTACTTC. Translation: CASSSPRSIAKNIQYF.

The chain is built from TRBV14 and TRBJ2-7; D is uncertain. Trimming removed 1 base at V and 4 bases at J, with 2 bases between. The CDR3 sequence is 11 residues long. Germline V lookup: CDR1 SGHDN, CDR2 FVKESK. The chain's CDR3 is CASSQGYEQYF. The CDR3 DNA reads TGTGCCAGCAGCCAAGGGTACGAGCAGTACTTC.

The chain links TRBV7-9 to TRBJ1-1; D is uncertain. The V gene's germline CDR1 is SEHNR and CDR2 FQNEAQ (reference sequence). The germline V and J ends were trimmed by 1 base and 12 bases, with 9 bases remaining between them. The CDR3 has 11 amino acids. In nucleotides, the CDR3 is TGTGCCAGCAGCTTAGAGGAGAATACTTTCTTT. It is translated as CASSLEENTFF. The whole variable domain, remainder taken from reference TRBV7-9 and TRBJ1-1, is DTGVSQNPRHKITKRGQNVTFRCDPISEHNRLYWYRQTLGQGPEFLTYFQNEAQLEKSRLLSDRFSAERPKGSFSTLEIQRTEQGDSAMYLCASSLEENTFFGQGTRLTVV.

The chain has TRBV18 and TRBJ2-7, with D perhaps matching TRBD1 (5 bases). CDR1 is KGHSH, CDR2 LQKENI, per germline. This CDR3 is built from 14 residues. Trimming left V 3 bases short and J 5 bases short, with 14 bases between. As DNA, the CDR3 is TGTGCCAGCTCACCGGGGCCGGGCTGGGACGAGCAGTACTTC. This encodes CASSPGPGWDEQYF.

This clone was seen repeatedly, ten times or more. The genes are TRBV7-2 and TRBJ1-5, with 7 bases that match TRBD1. This CDR3 is 16 amino acids long. V dropped 2 bases and J dropped 4; count of bases not matched to a gene: 8. From germline, CDR1 is SGHTA and CDR2 FQGNSA. The CDR3 loop is CASSLIGAGGNQPQHF. Here the CDR3 DNA reads TGTGCCAGCAGCTTAATTGGGGCAGGGGGAAATCAGCCCCAGCATTTT.

The chain uses TRBV5-1 and TRBJ2-3; perhaps D is TRBD1 or TRBD2 (5 bases each). CDR3 size: 17 residues. Between the trimmed V and J ends, which lost 7 bases and 3 bases, there was a span of 24 bases. Germline V lookup: CDR1 SGHRS, CDR2 YFSETQ. The CDR3 DNA follows: TGCGCCAGCGCGGGCCAGGATGGGGCCGGGTTTACAGATACGCAGTATTTT. As protein: CASAGQDGAGFTDTQYF.

The rearrangement links TRBV7-3 to TRBJ2-1; 8 bases map to TRBD2. The CDR3 has 15 amino acids. The germline gives CDR1 SGHTA, CDR2 FQGTGA. V trimming: 4 bases; J trimming: 6 bases; junction bases outside the gene matches: 8. The CDR3 DNA reads as TGTGCCAGCAGCTCCCAGAGCGGGAGTGGCAATGAGCAGTTCTTC. Its protein is CASSSQSGSGNEQFF.

This clone showed up just once. The CDR3 spells CAWSRQITGELFF. The DNA for the CDR3 is TGTGCCTGGAGTCGACAGATCACCGGGGAGCTGTTTTTT. The rearrangement uses TRBV30 and TRBJ2-2, with D possibly TRBD1 on 5 matching bases. The CDR3 length is 13 residues. Germline lookup yields CDR1 GTSNPN and CDR2 SVGIG (reference sequence). The V and J ends lost 2 bases and 4 bases respectively, with 8 bases between them.

This clone was counted once. The chain carries TRBV7-9 and TRBJ2-4; perhaps TRBD2 as D (5 bases). Per the germline V gene, CDR1 is SEHNR and CDR2 is FQNEAQ (reference sequence). There are 12 residues in the CDR3. V was clipped by 5 bases and J by 6 bases, with 8 bases between them. CDR3 DNA: TGTGCCAGCAGCCTACTAGGAAACATTCAGTACTTC. It encodes CASSLLGNIQYF. The full variable domain, its missing parts supplied by reference TRBV7-9 and TRBJ2-4, is DTGVSQNPRHKITKRGQNVTFRCDPISEHNRLYWYRQTLGQGPEFLTYFQNEAQLEKSRLLSDRFSAERPKGSFSTLEIQRTEQGDSAMYLCASSLLGNIQYFGAGTRLSVL.

The chain joins TRBV19 to TRBJ2-7; 7 bases are shared with TRBD2. The CDR3 sequence is 16 residues long. Trimming removed 6 bases from V and 0 bases from J; junction bases left unmatched: 11. Per the germline V gene, CDR1 is LNHDA and CDR2 is SQIVND (reference sequence). The DNA of the CDR3 is TGTGCCAGTAGCAGCTCAAGCGGGGCGAGCTCCTACGAGCAGTACTTC. It translates to CASSSSSGASSYEQYF.

The CDR3 loop reads CASSELGPINTEAFF. CDR3 DNA sequence: TGCGCCAGCAGTGAGTTGGGACCCATCAACACTGAAGCTTTCTTT. The J gene is TRBJ1-1, the V gene TRBV10-1; a possible D gene is TRBD1 (5 bases). CDR1 is WNHNN and CDR2 is SYGVQD in the germline V gene (reference sequence). The CDR3 has 15 amino acids. The V end lost 1 base, the J end lost 2 bases, and 11 bases lay between the germline ends.

This clone was detected once. This chain connects TRBV7-8 to TRBJ2-4, with D unclear. The CDR3 runs to 12 residues. V lost 5 bases and J lost 9, with 11 bases in between. Germline values: CDR1 SGHVS, CDR2 FQNEAQ. The CDR3 sequence: CASSPGDGIQYF. CDR3 nucleotides: TGTGCCAGCAGCCCGGGTGATGGCATTCAGTACTTC.

The rearrangement links TRBV5-4 to TRBJ2-1; TRBD2 aligns across 11 bases. The V segment lost 2 bases and the J segment 4 bases; nucleotides outside the gene matches: 14. From germline, CDR1 is SGHNT and CDR2 YYREEE (reference sequence). This CDR3 is built from 19 residues. CDR3: CASSFKSSGRALPYNEQFF. In nucleotides, the CDR3 is TGTGCCAGCAGCTTTAAGAGTAGCGGGAGGGCCTTGCCGTACAATGAGCAGTTCTTC.

The J gene is TRBJ1-4, the V gene TRBV29-1, with D hard to call. CDR1 is SQVTM, CDR2 ANQGSEA, per germline. This CDR3 has 14 residues. Trimming stripped 4 bases from V and 6 bases from J, with 15 bases between. The DNA for the CDR3 is TGCAGCGTTGTAGCGTCAGGTCAGGATGAAAAACTGTTTTTT. Its protein is CSVVASGQDEKLFF.

The chain recombines TRBV5-4 with TRBJ2-1; 9 bases are a match to TRBD2. V shed 1 base and J 7 bases; nucleotides not matched to a gene: 6. From germline, CDR1 is SGHNT and CDR2 YYREEE (reference sequence). The length of the CDR3 is 15 residues. This CDR3 reads CASSLKLAGGNEQFF. The CDR3 nucleotides are TGTGCCAGCAGCTTGAAACTCGCGGGGGGGAATGAGCAGTTCTTC.

The chain uses TRBV7-9 and TRBJ1-4; 7 nucleotides align to TRBD1. The CDR3 consists of 14 residues. CDR1 and CDR2 from the germline V gene are SEHNR and FQNEAQ (reference sequence). V dropped 5 bases and J dropped 1; count of bases not matched to a gene: 1. DNA of the CDR3: TGTGCCAGCAGCAGGGACAGAACTAATGAAAAACTGTTTTTT. It codes for CASSRDRTNEKLFF.